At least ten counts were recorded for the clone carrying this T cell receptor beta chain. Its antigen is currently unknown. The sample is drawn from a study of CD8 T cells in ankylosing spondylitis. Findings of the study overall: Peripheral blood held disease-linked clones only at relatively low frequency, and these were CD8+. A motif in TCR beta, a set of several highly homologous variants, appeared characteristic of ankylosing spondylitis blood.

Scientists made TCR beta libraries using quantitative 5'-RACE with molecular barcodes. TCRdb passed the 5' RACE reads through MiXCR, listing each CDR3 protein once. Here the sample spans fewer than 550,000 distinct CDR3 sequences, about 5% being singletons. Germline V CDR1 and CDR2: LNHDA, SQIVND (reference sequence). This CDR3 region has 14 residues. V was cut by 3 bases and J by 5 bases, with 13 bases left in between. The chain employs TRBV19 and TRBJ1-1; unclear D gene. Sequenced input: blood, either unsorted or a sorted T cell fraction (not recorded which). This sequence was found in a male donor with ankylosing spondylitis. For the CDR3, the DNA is TGTGCCAGTAGTATGACGTCCTTGGGGACTGAAGCTTTCTTT. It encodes CASSMTSLGTEAFF.